The 13 T cell receptor beta chains given below trace back to one sample, sequenced in a study of CD8 T cells in Susac syndrome (dated by TCRdb to about 2019). The library was produced with the immunoSEQ multiplex PCR assay. RNA was extracted with the RNeasy kit and about 0.5 to 1 ug was reverse transcribed using random hexamers. TCRdb redid the processing of the public reads, applying fastp at Q25 and MiXCR, and retained in-frame beta chains. Rows with one shared CDR3 protein collapse into an entry with the most common genes and DNA. This sample comprises 160,000 or so distinct CDR3 sequences, 93% of them detected only once. More than 0.11% of the sample comes from the top ten. Sequencing was performed on CD4+ T cells from PBMCs. The receptors shown here come from a human donor in good health.

The chain uses TRBV12-3 or TRBV12-4 and TRBJ1-5, with unresolved D. The CDR3 spans 14 residues. V was shortened by 5 bases and J by 0 bases, with 8 bases between the two germline ends. DNA of the CDR3: TGTGCCAGCAGTCAATTGGATAGCAATCAGCCCCAGCATTTT. It specifies CASSQLDSNQPQHF.

V is TRBV20-1 and J is TRBJ2-3; a weak D match, TRBD1 (5 bases). V lost 6 bases to trimming and J lost 4 bases, with 17 bases between them. Looked up from germline, CDR1 is DFQATT and CDR2 is SNEGSKA (reference sequence). The CDR3 covers 14 residues. The CDR3 loop is CSASGQGYADTQYF. CDR3 DNA: TGCAGTGCCTCAGGTCAGGGCTACGCAGATACGCAGTATTTT.

The V gene is TRBV3-1, the J gene TRBJ2-5; 7 bases match TRBD2. This CDR3 is built from 18 residues. V lost 4 bases, J lost 5 bases, and 19 bases stayed unmatched. Germline V gene lookup returns CDR1 LGHDT and CDR2 YNNKEL (reference sequence). The CDR3, as DNA: TGTGCCAGCAGCCCCAAAGGCAGCGGGGTCAACCTGGGGGAGACCCAGTACTTC. Its translation is CASSPKGSGVNLGETQYF.

This clonotype showed up just once. The J gene is TRBJ2-5, the V gene TRBV29-1; D uncertain. CDR1 is SQVTM, CDR2 ANQGSEA, per germline. Trimming cost V 2 bases and J 3 bases, with 10 bases left between them. This CDR3 has 13 amino acids. This CDR3 reads CSVERAVKETQYF. For the CDR3, the DNA is TGCAGCGTTGAACGGGCAGTCAAAGAGACCCAGTACTTC.

V and J are TRBV5-1 and TRBJ1-1; unclear D gene. The germline V and J ends were trimmed by 4 bases and 1 base, with 14 bases remaining between them. The CDR3 sequence is 15 residues long. CDR1 SGHRS and CDR2 YFSETQ come from the germline V gene. The CDR3 sequence is CASSPPASGNTEAFF. The CDR3 DNA reads TGCGCCAGCAGCCCCCCGGCCTCCGGGAACACTGAAGCTTTCTTT.

The rearrangement links TRBV20-1 to TRBJ2-3, with a possible D match to TRBD1 (5 bases). Germline V gene lookup returns CDR1 DFQATT and CDR2 SNEGSKA (reference sequence). V lost 6 bases and J lost 6, with 28 bases in between. The CDR3 is made up of 17 amino acids. The CDR3 sequence: CSAPTTQGSRSTDTQYF. For the CDR3, the DNA is TGCAGTGCCCCCACTACCCAGGGTAGTAGATCAACGGATACGCAGTATTTT.

The chain links TRBV20-1 to TRBJ2-2; the D is unclear. The ends were cut back, 3 bases at V and 5 bases at J, with 16 bases in the middle. Germline assignment: CDR1 DFQATT and CDR2 SNEGSKA (reference sequence). The CDR3 consists of 15 residues. CDR3 sequence reads: CSASPTWAGTGELFF. CDR3 sequence (DNA): TGCAGTGCTAGCCCTACATGGGCCGGAACCGGGGAGCTGTTTTTT.

V and J are TRBV20-1 and TRBJ2-2; D is ambiguous. The CDR3 consists of 13 residues. Germline CDR1 is DFQATT and CDR2 is SNEGSKA (reference sequence). V lost 3 bases and J lost 4, with 9 bases in between. The CDR3 nucleotides are TGCAGTGCTAGGCATAGCCCCACCGGGGAGCTGTTTTTT. As protein: CSARHSPTGELFF.

J is TRBJ2-7 and V is TRBV20-1; 9 positions match TRBD1. V lost 5 bases, J lost 6 bases, and 8 bases stayed unmatched. Germline values: CDR1 DFQATT, CDR2 SNEGSKA (reference sequence). The CDR3 is made up of 13 amino acids. This chain's CDR3 is CSAPGTGLGEQYF. The DNA of the CDR3 is TGCAGTGCTCCTGGGACAGGGCTGGGCGAGCAGTACTTC.

In DNA, the CDR3 is TGTGCCAGCAGCCTCTCGATAGCGGGGGGACCCACAGATACGCAGTATTTT. Its protein is CASSLSIAGGPTDTQYF. The chain couples TRBV5-4 to TRBJ2-3; 10 bases align to TRBD2. From germline, CDR1 is SGHNT and CDR2 YYREEE (reference sequence). The V segment lost 4 bases and the J segment 2 bases; nucleotides outside the gene matches: 10. CDR3 length: 17 amino acids.

The chain recombines TRBV5-5 with TRBJ1-2, with 10 nucleotides matching TRBD1. The J segment lost 7 bases and the V segment lost 4 bases, leaving 7 bases of the junction unmatched. The CDR3 spans 14 residues. Germline CDR1 SGHKS, CDR2 YYEKEE (reference sequence). CDR3 loop: CASSAGQGERGYTF. Here the CDR3 DNA reads TGTGCCAGCAGCGCCGGACAGGGGGAGCGTGGCTACACCTTC.

This chain connects TRBV3-1 to TRBJ1-1; D remains unclear. Trimming took 0 bases from V and 5 from J, leaving 13 bases between them. The CDR3 extends over 15 amino acids. The V gene's germline CDR1 is LGHDT and CDR2 YNNKEL (reference sequence). The CDR3 nucleotides are TGTGCCAGCAGCCAAGATCCTGGGCGCCCAACTGAAGCTTTCTTT. It encodes CASSQDPGRPTEAFF.

V gene TRBV6-6 combines with J gene TRBJ2-7; maybe TRBD2 (5 bases). This CDR3 region has 14 residues. With 6 bases removed from V and 6 bases from J, the gap between germline ends came to 18 bases. CDR1 MNHNY and CDR2 SVGAGI come from the germline V gene (reference sequence). CDR3 in DNA: TGTGCCAGCAGATCGATCGGGGTAGTGGGCGAGCAGTACTTC. Translating it yields CASRSIGVVGEQYF.